These 3 T cell receptor beta chains originate from one sample sequenced in a study of Graves' ophthalmopathy and Graves' hyperthyroidism. Scientists amplified the TCR beta CDR3 regions from RNA transcripts. In the first round, RT-PCR was carried out with HTBI primers, and a multiplex PCR formed the second round. TCRdb processed the multiplex PCR reads anew with MiXCR; each CDR3 protein has one entry. The sample lists about 740,000 distinct CDR3 sequences; roughly 40% were seen once. The sample was peripheral blood. The receptors shown here come from an adult man with Graves' ophthalmopathy.

At least ten counts were recorded for this clonotype. This sequence joins TRBV7-3 and TRBJ1-2, with a possible D match to TRBD1 (6 bases). Germline CDR1 is SGHTA and CDR2 is FQGTGA. The V and J ends lost 1 base and 7 bases respectively, with 13 bases between them. CDR3 length equals 14 residues. CDR3 DNA: TGTGCCAGCAGCTTAAAAGGGGGGCGCGGTGGCTACACCTTC. Translating it yields CASSLKGGRGGYTF.

This clonotype was counted between two and nine times. The chain has TRBV2 and TRBJ2-7, with 10 nucleotides matching TRBD1. The ends lost 5 bases at V and 3 bases at J; junction bases unmatched: 10. The CDR3 runs 16 residues. CDR1 and CDR2 from the germline V gene are SNHLY and FYNNEI. CDR3 protein: CASSLFRGQGYYEQYF. Written as DNA, the CDR3 is TGTGCCAGCAGTTTATTCCGGGGACAGGGGTACTACGAGCAGTACTTC.

For this clonotype: A single base separates this from a much larger clone, so it may be a read error. The rearrangement links TRBV11-2 to TRBJ1-2; D is possibly TRBD1 (6 bases). Per germline, CDR1 SGHAT and CDR2 FQNNGV. Trimming cost V 5 bases and J 0 bases, with 13 bases left between them. The CDR3 totals 15 residues. CDR3: CASSLGGKTNYGYTF. CDR3 sequence (DNA): TGTGCCAGCAGCCTAGGGGGGAAAACTAACTATGGCTACACCTTC.